This T cell receptor beta chain was found in a study of vaccination and CD4 T cells after COVID-19. For the study at large: Every participant had a vaccine, which was either BNT162b2 or mRNA-1273, given in two doses.

Findings and caveats of the study: The authors identified 304 of 307 vaccine-specific clones in convalescent patients as spike mono-reactive.

This clonotype was seen a single time. The antigen is not known. CD4+ T cells that had been cultured provided DNA sequenced with the Oncomine TCR Beta short-read assay. One entry per CDR3 protein results from TCRdb running MiXCR on the PCR reads. The table shows 25,000 to 30,000 distinct CDR3 sequences, with 55% to 80% occurring only once. Trimming took off 4 bases at V and 4 bases at J, with 11 bases between the two ends. The CDR3 covers 15 residues. Looked up from germline, CDR1 is MNHNS and CDR2 is SASEGT. Treatment of the sample: roughly 11-day PBMC culture with coronavirus spike peptide pools or control peptides (ViraFEST assay).

V is TRBV6-1 and J is TRBJ1-6, with unresolved D. The TCR was taken from a human donor who received a COVID-19 vaccine. The sequencing used CD4+ T cells from blood, cultured in vitro, collected after SARS-CoV-2 vaccination. The CDR3 loop reads CASSAGLPYNSPLHF. CDR3 nucleotides: TGTGCCAGCAGTGCAGGACTGCCTTATAATTCACCCCTCCACTTT.